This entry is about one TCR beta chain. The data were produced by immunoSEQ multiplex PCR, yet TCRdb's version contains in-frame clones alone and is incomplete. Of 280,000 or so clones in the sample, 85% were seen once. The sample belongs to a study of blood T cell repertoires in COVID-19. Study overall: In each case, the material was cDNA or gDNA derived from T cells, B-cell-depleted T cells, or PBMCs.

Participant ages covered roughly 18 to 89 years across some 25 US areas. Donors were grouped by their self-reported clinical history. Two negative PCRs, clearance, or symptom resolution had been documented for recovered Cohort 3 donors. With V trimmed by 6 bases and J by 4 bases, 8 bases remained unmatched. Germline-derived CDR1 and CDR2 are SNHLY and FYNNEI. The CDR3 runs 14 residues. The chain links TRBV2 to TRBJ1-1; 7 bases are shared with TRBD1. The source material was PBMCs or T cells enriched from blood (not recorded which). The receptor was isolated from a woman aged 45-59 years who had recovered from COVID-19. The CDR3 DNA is TGTGCCAGCAGACCAGAGCAGGGGGGCACTGAAGCTTTCTTT. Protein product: CASRPEQGGTEAFF.